One sample yielded the 25 T cell receptor beta chains listed below, sequenced in a study of response to subunit inactivated influenza vaccine. TCRdb re-analysed the RT-PCR reads in MiXCR, keeping a single row per CDR3 protein. The profile shows around 480,000 distinct CDR3 sequences, approximately 10% of them singletons. Material: PBMCs from blood, obtained 40 to 50 days after vaccination. Every receptor here comes from a man aged 45-65 years who received an inactivated influenza vaccine.

This sequence joins TRBV24-1 and TRBJ2-3; 7 positions match TRBD1. V was pared by 0 bases and J by 2 bases, with 7 bases of the junction left unmatched. CDR1 and CDR2 from the germline V gene are KGHDR and SFDVKD. This CDR3 contains 17 residues. This chain's CDR3 is CATSDLAGTENTDTQYF. For the CDR3, the DNA is TGTGCCACCAGTGATTTGGCCGGGACAGAAAACACAGATACGCAGTATTTT.

The sample holds a few counts of this clonotype. This sequence joins TRBV7-9 and TRBJ1-4; possibly TRBD1 for D (6 bases). Trimming pared 3 bases from V and 8 bases from J, leaving 13 bases between. Germline V lookup: CDR1 SEHNR, CDR2 FQNEAQ (reference sequence). This CDR3 has 14 amino acids. This chain's CDR3 is CASSLGAKREKLFF. In DNA, the CDR3 is TGTGCCAGCAGCTTGGGGGCCAAAAGGGAAAAACTGTTTTTT.

The chain employs TRBV11-2 and TRBJ2-5; D ambiguous. This CDR3 has 13 residues. CDR1 SGHAT and CDR2 FQNNGV come from the germline V gene. Trimming took off 3 bases at V and 3 bases at J, with 8 bases between the two ends. The CDR3 loop is CASSFSAKETQYF. The CDR3 DNA follows: TGTGCCAGCAGCTTCAGCGCCAAAGAGACCCAGTACTTC.

V is TRBV5-1 and J is TRBJ2-7; 8 bases align to TRBD1. The germline CDR1 and CDR2 sequences are SGHRS and YFSETQ. The CDR3 sequence is 14 residues long. Germline trimming cut 6 bases from V and 7 bases from J; bases unmatched to any gene: 12. The CDR3 sequence: CASMYGTGSREQYF. In DNA form, the CDR3 reads TGCGCCAGCATGTACGGGACAGGATCTCGAGAGCAGTACTTC.

This clonotype has more than one count but fewer than ten. This chain joins TRBV20-1 and TRBJ1-5; 7 bases agree with TRBD1. V was pared by 4 bases and J by 4 bases, with 7 bases of the junction left unmatched. Germline V lookup: CDR1 DFQATT, CDR2 SNEGSKA (reference sequence). The CDR3 has 14 residues. Here the CDR3 reads CSATSGQTNQPQHF. In nucleotides, the CDR3 is TGCAGTGCTACCTCGGGACAGACTAATCAGCCCCAGCATTTT.

This clonotype has more than one count but fewer than ten. This chain joins TRBV20-1 and TRBJ2-1; D is perhaps TRBD2 (6 bases). CDR3 size: 13 residues. V gave up 3 bases and J gave up 6 bases, with 12 bases separating them. Germline loops: CDR1 DFQATT, CDR2 SNEGSKA (reference sequence). The CDR3 region has the DNA TGCAGTGCTAGCCTTAGCGGAACCAATGAGCAGTTCTTC. Its translation is CSASLSGTNEQFF.

The gene calls are TRBV27 and TRBJ2-1; no clear D gene. Trimming cost V 2 bases and J 6 bases, with 14 bases left between them. There are 15 residues in the CDR3. CDR1 MNHEY and CDR2 SMNVEV come from the germline V gene (reference sequence). CDR3 sequence: CASSLDWAGSNEQFF. DNA for the CDR3: TGTGCCAGCAGTTTAGACTGGGCCGGCAGCAATGAGCAGTTCTTC.

The chain joins TRBV20-1 to TRBJ2-7; D is possibly TRBD1 (6 bases). There are 10 residues in the CDR3. V was trimmed by 6 bases and J by 6 bases, leaving 9 bases between them. CDR1 is DFQATT, CDR2 SNEGSKA, per germline (reference sequence). CDR3 coding DNA: TGCAGTGCCATAGGGGGCGAGCAGTACTTC. Protein: CSAIGGEQYF.

V gene TRBV20-1 combines with J gene TRBJ1-1, with 7 bases matching TRBD1. Per the germline V gene, CDR1 is DFQATT and CDR2 is SNEGSKA (reference sequence). This CDR3 has 15 residues. J was trimmed by 3 bases and V by 2 bases; bases with no gene match: 9. CDR3: CSARRAGGVYTEAFF. The CDR3 DNA is TGCAGTGCTAGAAGGGCAGGGGGGGTTTACACTGAAGCTTTCTTT.

This clonotype was observed a few times. The chain links TRBV6-5 to TRBJ2-1; D gene uncertain. The germline V gene encodes CDR1 MNHEY and CDR2 SVGAGI. V shed 4 bases and J shed 9 bases, with 13 bases lying between them. The CDR3 runs to 13 residues. The CDR3 DNA follows: TGTGCCAGCAGTTCGACAAGATCGGGTGAGCAGTTCTTC. Residues: CASSSTRSGEQFF.

The chain combines TRBV15 with TRBJ2-7, with TRBD2 matching over 9 bases. Germline V CDR1 and CDR2: LNHNV, YYDKDF (reference sequence). The V segment lost 3 bases and the J segment 1 base; nucleotides outside the gene matches: 13. CDR3 length: 18 residues. In DNA form, the CDR3 reads TGTGCCACCAGCAGCCCCGAAAACCTAGCGGGAAGATCCTACGAGCAGTACTTC. Translated: CATSSPENLAGRSYEQYF.

This clonotype was observed at least ten times. The chain carries TRBV6-1 and TRBJ1-5; D not resolved. The CDR3 runs 15 residues. The germline V gene has CDR1 MNHNS and CDR2 SASEGT. Trimming removed 6 bases at V and 2 bases at J, with 14 bases between. The CDR3 spells CASSASVGGNQPQHF. The CDR3, as DNA: TGTGCCAGCAGCGCCTCAGTGGGAGGCAATCAGCCCCAGCATTTT.

This chain links TRBV5-5 with TRBJ2-7, with D perhaps matching TRBD1 (6 bases). The CDR3 has 16 residues. In germline, CDR1 is SGHKS, CDR2 YYEKEE (reference sequence). Trimming took off 4 bases at V and 5 bases at J, with 22 bases between the two ends. CDR3 in DNA: TGTGCCAGCAGCCGGCTTATCCTACAGGGTCAAAACGAGCAGTACTTC. Translation: CASSRLILQGQNEQYF.

This clonotype was counted only a few times. The chain carries TRBV13 and TRBJ2-5; the match to TRBD1 covers 7 bases. Trimming removed 2 bases from V and 1 base from J; junction bases left unmatched: 10. CDR3 length: 17 residues. Germline V lookup: CDR1 PRHDT, CDR2 FYEKMQ (reference sequence). The CDR3 DNA sequence: TGTGCCAGCAGCTTAAACTTGGACCCAGGGGGCCAAGAGACCCAGTACTTC. Encoded protein: CASSLNLDPGGQETQYF.

There are many counts of this clonotype. The chain joins TRBV5-1 to TRBJ2-2; TRBD2 might be the D (6 bases). The V end lost 4 bases, the J end lost 3 bases, and 10 bases lay between the germline ends. Germline loops: CDR1 SGHRS, CDR2 YFSETQ. The length of the CDR3 is 14 residues. The CDR3 DNA reads as TGCGCCAGCAGCGTACTAGCTTACACCGGGGAGCTGTTTTTT. Protein product: CASSVLAYTGELFF.

This clonotype was seen more than once but under ten times. The rearrangement uses TRBV6-5 and TRBJ2-7; D may be TRBD1 (6 bases). The germline V gene encodes CDR1 MNHEY and CDR2 SVGAGI. V was clipped by 0 bases and J by 9 bases, with 18 bases between them. The CDR3 length is 15 residues. The CDR3 loop reads CASSYSRNTGSVQYF. The CDR3 bases are TGTGCCAGCAGTTACTCGAGAAATACAGGGTCCGTGCAGTACTTC.

Ten or more counts support this clonotype. The gene calls are TRBV4-3 and TRBJ1-6, with 7 bases identical to TRBD1. V trimming: 1 base; J trimming: 6 bases; junction bases outside the gene matches: 3. Looked up from germline, CDR1 is LGHNA and CDR2 is YSLEER. This CDR3 contains 15 residues. This chain's CDR3 is CASSQGGQTNSPLHF. The CDR3, as DNA: TGCGCCAGCAGCCAAGGGGGACAGACTAATTCACCCCTCCACTTT.

This chain connects TRBV7-9 to TRBJ2-6; D remains unclear. CDR1 SEHNR and CDR2 FQNEAQ come from the germline V gene (reference sequence). The CDR3 length is 16 residues. V was shortened by 5 bases and J by 0 bases, with 11 bases between the two germline ends. In DNA form, the CDR3 reads TGTGCCAGCAGCCTCGATACTAACTCTGGGGCCAACGTCCTGACTTTC. Protein product: CASSLDTNSGANVLTF.

This clonotype has only a few counts. The J gene is TRBJ1-4, the V gene TRBV12-3 or TRBV12-4, with D maybe TRBD1 (5 bases). V lost 6 bases and J 8 bases, leaving 19 bases between the germline ends. This CDR3 region has 15 residues. CDR3 sequence (DNA): TGTGCCAGCAGAAACGGGGGAGGCCTTAGGGAAAAACTGTTTTTT. It specifies CASRNGGGLREKLFF.

This clonotype was found many times. The V call is TRBV5-1, the J call TRBJ2-7, with D maybe TRBD1 (7 bases). With 3 bases removed from V and 2 bases from J, the gap between germline ends came to 24 bases. This CDR3 is built from 18 residues. Germline V lookup: CDR1 SGHRS, CDR2 YFSETQ. CDR3 region: CASSYDRDSTSGAYEQYF. The CDR3 DNA reads TGCGCCAGCAGCTATGACCGGGACAGTACATCGGGAGCCTACGAGCAGTACTTC.

This clonotype was seen a few times. This chain joins TRBV7-2 and TRBJ1-5; D call uncertain. The CDR3 loop spans 12 amino acids. Germline values: CDR1 SGHTA, CDR2 FQGNSA. Trimming removed 4 bases from V and 7 bases from J, with 8 bases in between. DNA of the CDR3: TGTGCCAGCAGCTCCATCGGCCAGCCCCAGCATTTT. Its protein is CASSSIGQPQHF.

This clonotype was observed a few times. The rearrangement joins TRBV13 to TRBJ1-1; 8 nucleotides line up with TRBD1. The length of the CDR3 is 17 residues. CDR1 and CDR2 from the germline V gene are PRHDT and FYEKMQ (reference sequence). Trimming cost V 0 bases and J 7 bases; bases outside gene matches: 13. The CDR3 DNA sequence: TGTGCCAGCAGCTTAGGCCTGCGGACAGGGCTAAATTTTGAAGCTTTCTTT. Residues: CASSLGLRTGLNFEAFF.

The rearrangement links TRBV12-3 or TRBV12-4 to TRBJ2-6, with D possibly TRBD2 on 5 matching bases. V lost 3 bases to trimming and J lost 4 bases, with 13 bases between them. The CDR3 extends over 16 amino acids. CDR3 nucleotide sequence: TGTGCCAGCAGTTTTCCCGGCCCGGGGGGGGCCAACGTCCTGACTTTC. Encoded protein: CASSFPGPGGANVLTF.

This clonotype was counted a few times. Here the CDR3 reads CASSLIVGAYNEQFF. The CDR3 coding sequence is TGTGCCAGCAGCTTGATTGTAGGGGCCTACAATGAGCAGTTCTTC. This sequence joins TRBV5-5 and TRBJ2-1; tentative D call: TRBD1 (5 bases). Germline V gene lookup returns CDR1 SGHKS and CDR2 YYEKEE (reference sequence). The V end was cut by 1 base, the J end by 2 bases, with 10 bases between. The CDR3 is 15 residues long. Filled out from reference TRBV5-5 and TRBJ2-1, the complete variable domain reads DAGVTQSPTHLIKTRGQQVTLRCSPISGHKSVSWYQQVLGQGPQFIFQYYEKEERGRGNFPDRFSARQFPNYSSELNVNALLLGDSALYLCASSLIVGAYNEQFFGPGTRLTVL.

V is TRBV12-3 or TRBV12-4 and J is TRBJ2-3; D is undetermined. The CDR3 spans 13 residues. The V end lost 6 bases, the J end lost 2 bases, and 9 bases lay between the germline ends. CDR3: CASSRSVTDTQYF. In nucleotides, the CDR3 is TGTGCCAGCAGCCGGAGTGTCACAGATACGCAGTATTTT.